This T cell receptor (beta chain) was documented in a study of T cells after yellow fever vaccination. Study-level findings and limits: A weaker secondary response peaked on day 5, the primary on day 15.

V gave up 5 bases and J gave up 0 bases, with 17 bases separating them. There are 17 residues in the CDR3. From germline, CDR1 is SEHNR and CDR2 FQNEAQ (reference sequence). MiXCR, run by TCRdb on the 5' RACE reads, gives a single entry per CDR3 protein. Of 120,000 or so distinct CDR3 sequences in the sample, roughly 15% were seen once. This clonotype occurred a few times. Its antigen is still unknown. The chain uses TRBV7-9 and TRBJ2-1; tentative D call: TRBD2 (7 bases). This receptor was obtained from a man aged 18 to 29 who received the YFV17D yellow fever vaccine. The specimen comprised CD8+ T cells sorted from PBMCs, sampled 5 days after the yellow fever booster vaccination. This CDR3 reads CASSPGGAGVSYNEQFF. DNA for the CDR3: TGTGCCAGCAGCCCTGGGGGCGCGGGGGTCTCCTACAATGAGCAGTTCTTC.